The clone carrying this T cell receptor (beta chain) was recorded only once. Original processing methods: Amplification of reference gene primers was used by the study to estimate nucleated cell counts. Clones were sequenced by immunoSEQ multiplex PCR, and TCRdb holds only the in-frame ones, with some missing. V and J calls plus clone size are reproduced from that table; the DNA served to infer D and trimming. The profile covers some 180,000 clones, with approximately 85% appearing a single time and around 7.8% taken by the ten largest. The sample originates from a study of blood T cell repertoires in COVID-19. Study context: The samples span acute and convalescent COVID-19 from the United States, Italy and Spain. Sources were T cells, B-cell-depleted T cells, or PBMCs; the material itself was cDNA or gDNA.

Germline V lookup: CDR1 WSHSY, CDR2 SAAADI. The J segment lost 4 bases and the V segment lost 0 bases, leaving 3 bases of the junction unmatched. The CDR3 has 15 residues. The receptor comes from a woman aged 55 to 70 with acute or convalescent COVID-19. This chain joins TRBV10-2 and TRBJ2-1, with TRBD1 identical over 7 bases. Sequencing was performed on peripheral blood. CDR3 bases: TGCGCCAGCAGTGAGTCCCGGGACAGATACAATGAGCAGTTCTTC. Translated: CASSESRDRYNEQFF.